This TCR beta chain was recovered during a study of vaccination effects on CD4 cells after COVID-19. Study at large: Wells each received 2.2 million or so PBMC, cultured with 10 IU/ml IL-2 and roughly 9.4 ug/ml peptides.

The method was immunoSEQ multiplex PCR; TCRdb's version includes in-frame clones alone and lacks a portion of them. The top ten hold 4.3% of the sample, which has approximately 60,000 clones, 78% seen once. Subsequent to a culture period of under twelve days, CD4+ T cells were isolated. Two-dose BNT162b2 or mRNA-1273 vaccination was given to participants. Nucleocapsid antibodies stayed negative before and after vaccination, showing no earlier SARS-CoV-2 infection. In the cultures, half the medium was exchanged for IL-2 medium on days 3 and 7. Between the trimmed V and J ends, which lost 0 bases and 7 bases, there was a span of 11 bases. Germline V gene data show CDR1 as SGDLS and CDR2 as YYNGEE. The CDR3 spans 14 residues. Concerning this clone: Its antigen is as yet unknown.

The sample was CD4+ T cells from PBMCs cultured without peptide, taken after COVID-19 vaccination. This sequence originates from a human donor who received a COVID-19 vaccine. The V gene is TRBV9, the J gene TRBJ2-1; D might be TRBD1 or TRBD2, each matching 6 bases. The CDR3: CASSVGGAENEQFF. CDR3 coding DNA: TGTGCCAGCAGCGTAGGGGGGGCGGAGAATGAGCAGTTCTTC.